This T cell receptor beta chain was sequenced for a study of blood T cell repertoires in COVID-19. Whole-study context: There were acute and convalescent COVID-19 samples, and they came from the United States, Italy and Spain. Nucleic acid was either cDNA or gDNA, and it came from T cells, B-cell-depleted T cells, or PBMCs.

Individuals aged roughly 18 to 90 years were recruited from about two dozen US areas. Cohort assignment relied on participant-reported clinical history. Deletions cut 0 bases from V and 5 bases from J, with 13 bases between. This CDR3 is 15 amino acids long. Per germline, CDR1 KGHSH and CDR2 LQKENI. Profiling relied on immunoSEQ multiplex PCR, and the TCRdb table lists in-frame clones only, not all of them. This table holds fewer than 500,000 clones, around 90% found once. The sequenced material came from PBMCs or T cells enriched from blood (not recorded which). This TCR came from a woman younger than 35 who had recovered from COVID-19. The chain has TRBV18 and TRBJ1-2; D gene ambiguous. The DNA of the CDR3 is TGTGCCAGCTCACCACCTATGAGGACTTCGTATGGCTACACCTTC. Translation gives CASSPPMRTSYGYTF.